This T cell receptor beta chain is drawn from a study of T cell responses to AZD1222 COVID-19 vaccine. Sequenced by immunoSEQ multiplex PCR; TCRdb stores in-frame clones only, minus some. The table lists roughly 100,000 clones, about 89% of them singletons. There are 15 residues in the CDR3. Germline CDR1 and CDR2: PRHDT and FYEKMQ (reference sequence). V was trimmed by 5 bases and J by 4 bases, leaving 15 bases between them. Here the sequenced sample was peripheral blood, taken on day 0 of AZD1222 vaccination. V and J are TRBV13 and TRBJ1-5; D is possibly TRBD1 (6 bases). The clonotype was recovered from an adult in good health. CDR3 nucleotides: TGTGCCAGCAGCACGCGGACAGAAAGAAATCAGCCCCAGCATTTT. This sequence encodes CASSTRTERNQPQHF. The variable domain in full, completed from reference TRBV13 and TRBJ1-5, reads AAGVIQSPRHLIKEKRETATLKCYPIPRHDTVYWYQQGPGQDPQFLISFYEKMQSDKGSIPDRFSAQQFSDYHSELNMSSLELGDSALYFCASSTRTERNQPQHFGDGTRLSIL.